These 26 T cell receptor beta chains share one sample of origin, sequenced in a study of human T cells and chemical hapten exposure. From the RACE reads, TCRdb called clonotypes with MiXCR, one entry per CDR3 protein. The sample contains roughly 96,000 distinct CDR3 sequences, 9.3% of which appear only once. The time point is: patch test 2, 6 weeks after DPC sensitization. Treatment described: therapeutic diphenylcyclopropenone sensitization with weekly scalp DPC. The source was whole blood, collected in connection with sensitization to the hapten diphenylcyclopropenone (DPC). These receptors were taken from a woman between 40 and 50 years old with alopecia areata. Some clones in this sample may be carry-over from other donors' samples.

This clonotype was recorded many times. The rearrangement uses TRBV24-1 and TRBJ2-5; D is possibly TRBD2 (6 bases). The V end was cut by 1 base, the J end by 0 bases, with 8 bases between. The length of the CDR3 is 15 residues. The germline V gene has CDR1 KGHDR and CDR2 SFDVKD. CDR3 in amino acids: CATSDLGGYQETQYF. The CDR3 DNA reads as TGTGCCACCAGTGATTTAGGAGGGTACCAAGAGACCCAGTACTTC.

This clonotype occurred a few times. This chain joins TRBV12-3 or TRBV12-4 and TRBJ2-1; D unresolved. Trimming removed 2 bases at V and 3 bases at J, with 8 bases between. This CDR3 is 14 amino acids long. DNA for the CDR3: TGTGCCAGCAGTTTAACCAGACTCTACAATGAGCAGTTCTTC. It codes for CASSLTRLYNEQFF.

This clonotype was seen repeatedly, ten times or more. The genes are TRBV6-2 or TRBV6-3 and TRBJ1-2; D is unresolved. Germline V gene lookup returns CDR1 MNHEY and CDR2 SVGEGT. V lost 6 bases, J lost 4 bases, and 18 bases lay in between. The CDR3 loop spans 15 amino acids. CDR3 region: CASSPTSTPSYGYTF. As DNA, the CDR3 is TGTGCCAGCAGCCCTACATCAACGCCGTCCTATGGCTACACCTTC.

A single count supports this clonotype. A much bigger clone sits one base away, suggesting this may be a read error. The chain joins TRBV2 to TRBJ2-1, with 11 nucleotides matching TRBD2. The CDR3 length is 15 residues. In germline, CDR1 is SNHLY, CDR2 FYNNEI. The CDR3 nucleotides are TGTGCCAGCAGTGCGTTACTAGCGGGAGCAGATGAGAAGTTCTTC. This codes for CASSALLAGADEKFF.

This clonotype was detected many times. The V and J genes are TRBV7-2 and TRBJ2-5; TRBD1 matches 11 bases. The germline V gene has CDR1 SGHTA and CDR2 FQGNSA. V lost 5 bases, J lost 6 bases, and 8 bases stayed unmatched. This CDR3 comprises 15 residues. CDR3 sequence (DNA): TGTGCCAGCAGCCACCGGACAGGGGGCGCGAAGACCCAGTACTTC. As protein: CASSHRTGGAKTQYF. The full variable domain, completed using reference TRBV7-2 and TRBJ2-5, is GAGVSQSPSNKVTEKGKDVELRCDPISGHTALYWYRQSLGQGLEFLIYFQGNSAPDKSGLPSDRFSAERTGGSVSTLTIQRTQQEDSAVYLCASSHRTGGAKTQYFGPGTRLLVL.

There are a few counts of this clonotype. V is TRBV6-2 or TRBV6-3 and J is TRBJ1-1; maybe TRBD1 (6 bases). CDR1 is MNHEY and CDR2 is SVGEGT in the germline V gene. The length of the CDR3 is 15 residues. V was clipped by 5 bases and J by 7 bases, with 20 bases between them. CDR3 nucleotide sequence: TGTGCCAGCAGTCTGTCCCCGACAGGATTTCTTGAAGCTTTCTTT. Translated, it gives CASSLSPTGFLEAFF.

This clonotype was picked up many times. The rearrangement links TRBV4-3 to TRBJ2-1; maybe TRBD2 (6 bases). The length of the CDR3 is 17 residues. Germline CDR1 reads LGHNA; CDR2 reads YSLEER. Deletions cut 0 bases from V and 2 bases from J, with 14 bases between. The CDR3 loop is CASSQDGDFSPYNEQFF. The CDR3 DNA is TGCGCCAGCAGCCAAGACGGGGACTTTTCCCCCTACAATGAGCAGTTCTTC.

This clonotype was counted between two and nine times. This chain links TRBV28 with TRBJ2-7; D not certain. The CDR3 spans 13 residues. From germline, CDR1 is MDHEN and CDR2 SYDVKM. Between the trimmed V and J ends, which lost 6 bases and 3 bases, there was a span of 12 bases. The CDR3 here is CASSPPPNYEQYF. CDR3 DNA sequence: TGTGCCAGCAGCCCCCCCCCAAACTACGAGCAGTACTTC.

The CDR3 nucleotides are TGTGCCAGCAGCGTAGTTGGGGAAGAGACCCAGTACTTC. Protein sequence: CASSVVGEETQYF. The rearrangement links TRBV9 to TRBJ2-5, with D unresolved. In germline, CDR1 is SGDLS, CDR2 YYNGEE. This CDR3 comprises 13 residues. Deletions cut 0 bases from V and 3 bases from J, with 6 bases between.

This clonotype was observed at least ten times. The CDR3 region has the DNA TGTGCCAGTAACCCGGGCGGACAGATGGGGGAGCTGTTTTTT. Amino acid sequence: CASNPGGQMGELFF. V gene TRBV19 combines with J gene TRBJ2-2, with a tentative D call TRBD1 (6 bases). The CDR3 runs to 14 residues. CDR1 is LNHDA, CDR2 SQIVND, per germline (reference sequence). V was clipped by 7 bases and J by 8 bases, with 17 bases between them.

In DNA, the CDR3 is TGCAGCGTTGAACTAGCGGCCAACTCCTACGAGCAGTACTTC. This gives the protein CSVELAANSYEQYF. The chain employs TRBV29-1 and TRBJ2-7, with TRBD2 identical over 7 bases. The length of the CDR3 is 14 residues. The V segment lost 2 bases and the J segment 0 bases; nucleotides outside the gene matches: 4. Germline-derived CDR1 and CDR2 are SQVTM and ANQGSEA.

This rearrangement joins TRBV6-5 to TRBJ2-4; a possible D gene is TRBD2 (6 bases). The germline V gene encodes CDR1 MNHEY and CDR2 SVGAGI. V gave up 6 bases and J gave up 1 base, with 13 bases separating them. This CDR3 contains 15 residues. The CDR3: CASRPRLVAKNIQYF. The CDR3 nucleotides read TGTGCCAGCAGGCCTAGACTAGTCGCCAAAAACATTCAGTACTTC.

This clonotype was recorded a few times. The chain joins TRBV7-2 to TRBJ2-3, with no clear D. CDR3 size: 13 residues. Germline assignment: CDR1 SGHTA and CDR2 FQGNSA. With 0 bases removed from V and 3 bases from J, the gap between germline ends came to 4 bases. The CDR3 DNA reads TGTGCCAGCAGCTTAGCGTGGACAGATACGCAGTATTTT. It yields the protein CASSLAWTDTQYF.

This clonotype was detected only a few times. The gene calls are TRBV18 and TRBJ1-2; 9 nucleotides line up with TRBD1. The germline V gene has CDR1 KGHSH and CDR2 LQKENI. J gave up 12 bases and V 3 bases, and 11 bases lay outside the gene matches. The CDR3 extends over 14 amino acids. The CDR3 coding sequence is TGTGCCAGCTCACCCGACGAGAACACAGGGGGCAACACCTTC. It translates to CASSPDENTGGNTF.

This clonotype was seen only a few times. CDR3 protein: CATSRGGTSAQETQYF. For the CDR3, the DNA is TGTGCCACCAGCAGAGGCGGGACTAGCGCCCAAGAGACCCAGTACTTC. The rearrangement uses TRBV15 and TRBJ2-5; TRBD2 agrees at 10 bases. Per the germline V gene, CDR1 is LNHNV and CDR2 is YYDKDF (reference sequence). CDR3 length: 16 amino acids. After removal of 1 base from V and 1 base from J, the junction contained 3 bases not matched to a gene.

As to this clonotype: With a much larger clone just one base away, this may be a read error. This rearrangement joins TRBV9 to TRBJ2-3; D is possibly TRBD1 or TRBD2 (5 bases each). Germline CDR1 is SGDLS and CDR2 is YYNGEE. The CDR3 is made up of 16 amino acids. This chain's CDR3 is CASGVGTGSSTDTQYF. The CDR3 bases are TGTGCCAGCGGCGTAGGGACGGGCTCCAGCACAGATACGCAGTATTTT.

By sample fraction, this clonotype is medium-sized. This sequence joins TRBV5-5 and TRBJ2-7; D uncertain. Germline lookup yields CDR1 SGHKS and CDR2 YYEKEE (reference sequence). V was shortened by 4 bases and J by 3 bases, with 17 bases between the two germline ends. CDR3 length equals 15 residues. DNA for the CDR3: TGTGCCAGCAGCCCGGCGGCGGTGAGTTACTACGAGCAGTACTTC. Translation gives CASSPAAVSYYEQYF.

The table lists this clonotype with many counts. The rearrangement uses TRBV5-1 and TRBJ2-3; TRBD2 matches 10 bases. The V gene's germline CDR1 is SGHRS and CDR2 YFSETQ. Trimming took 3 bases from V and 3 from J; bases not matched to a gene: 7. This CDR3 has 16 amino acids. The CDR3 spells CASSSSSGRVTDTQYF. The CDR3 DNA is TGCGCCAGCAGCTCCTCTAGCGGGAGAGTGACAGATACGCAGTATTTT.

V gene TRBV27 combines with J gene TRBJ2-1; D gene ambiguous. Trimming took off 3 bases at V and 0 bases at J, with 12 bases between the two ends. The CDR3 has 16 residues. The V gene's germline CDR1 is MNHEY and CDR2 SMNVEV (reference sequence). The CDR3 spells CASSFLLSSSYNEQFF. The CDR3 DNA reads TGTGCCAGCAGTTTCCTCCTATCGAGCTCCTACAATGAGCAGTTCTTC.

The genes are TRBV28 and TRBJ2-5, with 8 bases aligning to TRBD2. V trimming: 8 bases; J trimming: 0 bases; junction bases outside the gene matches: 8. This CDR3 is built from 15 residues. CDR1 is MDHEN and CDR2 is SYDVKM in the germline V gene. The DNA for the CDR3 is TGTGCCAGCCGGCCTAGCGGGTCCCACCAAGAGACCCAGTACTTC. The encoded protein is CASRPSGSHQETQYF.

This clonotype was seen at least ten times. V usage is TRBV6-5 and J usage is TRBJ2-7; 8 bases map to TRBD2. This CDR3 is built from 14 residues. CDR1 is MNHEY, CDR2 SVGAGI, per germline. Germline trimming cut 5 bases from V and 2 bases from J; bases unmatched to any gene: 5. The CDR3: CASSKPGGPYEQYF. CDR3 nucleotides: TGTGCCAGCAGTAAACCGGGGGGGCCCTACGAGCAGTACTTC.

With regard to this clonotype: Mismatch with germline at one junction end may stem from a read error. The V and J genes are TRBV11-2 and TRBJ1-6; no clear D. Germline CDR1 and CDR2: SGHAT and FQNNGV. The CDR3 spans 14 residues. The CDR3, as DNA: TGTACCAGCAGCCTGGAGTCCCCGGGGTCACCCCTCCACTTT. This gives the protein CTSSLESPGSPLHF.

This clonotype came up many times. This chain joins TRBV29-1 and TRBJ1-2, with 7 bases that match TRBD1. This CDR3 contains 11 residues. CDR1 and CDR2 (germline): SQVTM, ANQGSEA. Trimming took 4 bases from V and 8 from J; bases not matched to a gene: 4. CDR3 protein: CSVGQGRGYTF. CDR3 sequence (DNA): TGCAGCGTTGGACAGGGTAGGGGCTACACCTTC.

This clonotype has at least ten counts. The chain joins TRBV27 to TRBJ2-1; 7 bases line up with TRBD2. CDR3 length: 14 amino acids. Germline V gene data show CDR1 as MNHEY and CDR2 as SMNVEV (reference sequence). Trimming cost V 5 bases and J 4 bases; bases outside gene matches: 5. CDR3 residues: CASSLAGEYNEQFF. The CDR3 DNA reads TGTGCCAGCAGTCTGGCGGGAGAGTACAATGAGCAGTTCTTC.

The rearrangement uses TRBV6-6 and TRBJ2-1, with 8 bases matching TRBD2. V gave up 6 bases and J gave up 4 bases; unmatched junction bases: 2. This CDR3 has 13 residues. From germline, CDR1 is MNHNY and CDR2 SVGAGI (reference sequence). The CDR3 here is CASSGRVYNEQFF. CDR3 in DNA: TGTGCCAGCAGCGGGAGGGTATACAATGAGCAGTTCTTC.

This clonotype was counted ten times or more. The chain combines TRBV5-5 with TRBJ2-3; D gene unclear. Trimming took 3 bases from V and 5 from J, leaving 7 bases between them. The germline CDR1 and CDR2 sequences are SGHKS and YYEKEE (reference sequence). CDR3 length: 12 residues. The CDR3 region is CASSSLGDTQYF. The CDR3, as DNA: TGTGCCAGCAGCTCTTTGGGAGATACGCAGTATTTT. Together with reference TRBV5-5 and TRBJ2-3, the CDR3 gives the full variable domain: DAGVTQSPTHLIKTRGQQVTLRCSPISGHKSVSWYQQVLGQGPQFIFQYYEKEERGRGNFPDRFSARQFPNYSSELNVNALLLGDSALYLCASSSLGDTQYFGPGTRLTVL.